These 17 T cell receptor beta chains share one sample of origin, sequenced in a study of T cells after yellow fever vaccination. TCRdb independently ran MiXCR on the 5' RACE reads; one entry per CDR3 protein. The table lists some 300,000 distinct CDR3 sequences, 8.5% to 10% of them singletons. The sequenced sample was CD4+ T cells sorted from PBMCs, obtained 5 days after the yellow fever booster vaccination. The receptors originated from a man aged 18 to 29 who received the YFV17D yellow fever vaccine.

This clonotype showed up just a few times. The CDR3 DNA follows: TGCAGCATGAGACTAGCGGGGGGGGGCACAGATACGCAGTATTTT. Translating it yields CSMRLAGGGTDTQYF. The chain combines TRBV20-1 with TRBJ2-3, with 14 nucleotides matching TRBD2. CDR3 length: 15 residues. Germline values: CDR1 DFQATT, CDR2 SNEGSKA (reference sequence).

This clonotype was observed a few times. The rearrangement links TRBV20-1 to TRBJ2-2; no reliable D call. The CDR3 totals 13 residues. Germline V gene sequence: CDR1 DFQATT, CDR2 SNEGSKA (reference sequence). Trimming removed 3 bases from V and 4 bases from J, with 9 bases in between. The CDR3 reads CSARAPGTGELFF. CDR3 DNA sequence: TGCAGTGCTAGGGCCCCGGGCACCGGGGAGCTGTTTTTT.

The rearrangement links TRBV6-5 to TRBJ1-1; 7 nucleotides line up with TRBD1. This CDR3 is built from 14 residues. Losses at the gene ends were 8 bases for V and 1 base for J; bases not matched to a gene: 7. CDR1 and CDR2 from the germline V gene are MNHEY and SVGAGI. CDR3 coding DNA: TGTGCCAGCCATAAGACAGGGTGGAACACTGAAGCTTTCTTT. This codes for CASHKTGWNTEAFF.

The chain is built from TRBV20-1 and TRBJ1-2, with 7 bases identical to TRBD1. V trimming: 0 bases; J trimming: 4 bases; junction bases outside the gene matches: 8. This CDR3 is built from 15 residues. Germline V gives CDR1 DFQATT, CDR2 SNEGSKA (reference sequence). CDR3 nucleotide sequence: TGCAGTGCTAGAGACCTCAGGGGGTGGGGCTATGGCTACACCTTC. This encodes CSARDLRGWGYGYTF.

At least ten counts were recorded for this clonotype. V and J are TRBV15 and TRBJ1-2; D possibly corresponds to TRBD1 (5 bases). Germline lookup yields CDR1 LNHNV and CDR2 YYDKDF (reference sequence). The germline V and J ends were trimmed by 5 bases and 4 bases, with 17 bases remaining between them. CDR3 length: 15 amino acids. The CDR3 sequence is CATSLRDGRPYGYTF. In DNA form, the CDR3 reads TGTGCCACCAGCCTCCGGGACGGCCGACCCTATGGCTACACCTTC.

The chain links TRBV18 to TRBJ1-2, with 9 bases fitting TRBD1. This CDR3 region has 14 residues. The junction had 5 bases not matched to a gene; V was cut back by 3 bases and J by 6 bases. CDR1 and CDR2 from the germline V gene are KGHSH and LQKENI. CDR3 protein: CASSPRTGGHGYTF. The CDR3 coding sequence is TGTGCCAGCTCACCTCGAACAGGGGGCCATGGCTACACCTTC.

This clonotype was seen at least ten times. In DNA form, the CDR3 reads TGTGCCAGCAGGGTCACTAGCGGGGGATCCTACGAGCAGTACTTC. Its translation: CASRVTSGGSYEQYF. The rearrangement links TRBV7-2 to TRBJ2-7, with 11 positions matching TRBD2. Germline-derived CDR1 and CDR2 are SGHTA and FQGNSA. This CDR3 contains 15 residues. The ends lost 6 bases at V and 1 base at J; junction bases unmatched: 5.

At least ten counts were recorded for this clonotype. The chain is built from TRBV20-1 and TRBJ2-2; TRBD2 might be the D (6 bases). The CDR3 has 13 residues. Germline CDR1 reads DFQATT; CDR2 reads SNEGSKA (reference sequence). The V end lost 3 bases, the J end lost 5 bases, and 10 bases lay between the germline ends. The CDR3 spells CSASHGTTGELFF. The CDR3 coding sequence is TGCAGTGCTAGCCACGGGACTACCGGGGAGCTGTTTTTT.

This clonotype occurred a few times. The CDR3 nucleotides read TGCGCCAGCAGCCGCGGCGGGGGGCAGAATGAGCAGTTCTTC. Translated: CASSRGGGQNEQFF. V is TRBV5-1 and J is TRBJ2-1; 8 nucleotides agree with TRBD2. The germline CDR1 and CDR2 sequences are SGHRS and YFSETQ. J gave up 7 bases and V 4 bases, and 7 bases lay outside the gene matches. This CDR3 spans 14 amino acids.

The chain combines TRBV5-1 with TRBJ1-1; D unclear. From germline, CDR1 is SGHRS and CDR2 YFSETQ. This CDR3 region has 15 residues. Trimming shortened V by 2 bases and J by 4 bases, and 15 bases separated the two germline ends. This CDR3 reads CASSFYPVGGTEAFF. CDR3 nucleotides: TGCGCCAGCAGCTTCTATCCTGTAGGAGGCACTGAAGCTTTCTTT.

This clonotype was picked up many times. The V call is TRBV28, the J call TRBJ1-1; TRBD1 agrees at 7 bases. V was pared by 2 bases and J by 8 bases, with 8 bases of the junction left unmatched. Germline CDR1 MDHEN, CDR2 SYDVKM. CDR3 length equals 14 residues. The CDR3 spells CASSLGGDSEEAFF. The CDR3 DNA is TGTGCCAGCAGTTTAGGCGGGGACAGCGAGGAAGCTTTCTTT.

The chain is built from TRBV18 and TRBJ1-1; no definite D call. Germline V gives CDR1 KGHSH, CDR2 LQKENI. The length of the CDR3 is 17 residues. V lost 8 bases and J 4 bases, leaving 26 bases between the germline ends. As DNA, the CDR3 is TGTGCCAGCACCCCCCGGGAAGGCAACCTAGGGAGCACTGAAGCTTTCTTT. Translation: CASTPREGNLGSTEAFF.

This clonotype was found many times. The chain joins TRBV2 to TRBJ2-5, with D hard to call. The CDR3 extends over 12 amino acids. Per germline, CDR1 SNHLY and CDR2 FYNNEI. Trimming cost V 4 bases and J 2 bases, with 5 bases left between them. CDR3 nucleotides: TGTGCCAGCAGTGGGCGGCAAGAGACCCAGTACTTC. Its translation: CASSGRQETQYF.

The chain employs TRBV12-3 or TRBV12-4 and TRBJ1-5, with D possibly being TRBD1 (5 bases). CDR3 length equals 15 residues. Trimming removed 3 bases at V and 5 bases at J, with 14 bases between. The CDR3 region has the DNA TGTGCCAGCAGTTTCCAGGAGGGAGGGGATCAGCCCCAGCATTTT. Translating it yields CASSFQEGGDQPQHF.

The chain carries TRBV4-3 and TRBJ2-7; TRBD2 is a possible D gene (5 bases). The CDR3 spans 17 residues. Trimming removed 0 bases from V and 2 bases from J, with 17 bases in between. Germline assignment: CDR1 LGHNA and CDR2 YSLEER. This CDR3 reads CASSQDHFRQTTYEQYF. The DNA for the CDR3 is TGCGCCAGCAGCCAAGATCACTTTAGGCAGACTACCTACGAGCAGTACTTC.

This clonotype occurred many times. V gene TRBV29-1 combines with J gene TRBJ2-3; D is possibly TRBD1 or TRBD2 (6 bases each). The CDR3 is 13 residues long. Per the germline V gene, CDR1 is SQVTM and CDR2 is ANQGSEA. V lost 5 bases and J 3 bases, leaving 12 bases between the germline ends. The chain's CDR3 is CSVPWGATDTQYF. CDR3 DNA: TGCAGCGTTCCCTGGGGGGCGACAGATACGCAGTATTTT.

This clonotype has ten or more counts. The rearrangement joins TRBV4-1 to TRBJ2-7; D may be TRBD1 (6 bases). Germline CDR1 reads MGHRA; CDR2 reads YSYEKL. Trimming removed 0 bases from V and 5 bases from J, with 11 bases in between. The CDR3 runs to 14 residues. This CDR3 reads CASSQDSQGHEQYF. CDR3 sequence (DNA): TGCGCCAGCAGCCAAGATTCACAGGGCCACGAGCAGTACTTC.